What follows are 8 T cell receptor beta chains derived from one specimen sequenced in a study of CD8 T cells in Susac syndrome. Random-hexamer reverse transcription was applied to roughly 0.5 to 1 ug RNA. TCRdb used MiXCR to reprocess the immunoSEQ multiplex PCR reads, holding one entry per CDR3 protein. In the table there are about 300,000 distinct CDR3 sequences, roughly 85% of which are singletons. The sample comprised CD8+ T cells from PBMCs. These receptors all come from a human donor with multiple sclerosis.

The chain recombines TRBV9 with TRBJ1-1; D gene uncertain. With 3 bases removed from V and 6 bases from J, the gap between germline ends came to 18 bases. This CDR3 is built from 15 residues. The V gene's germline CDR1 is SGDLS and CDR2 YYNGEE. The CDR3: CASSEETGYSPEAFF. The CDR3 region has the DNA TGTGCCAGCAGCGAGGAGACGGGATATTCGCCTGAAGCTTTCTTT.

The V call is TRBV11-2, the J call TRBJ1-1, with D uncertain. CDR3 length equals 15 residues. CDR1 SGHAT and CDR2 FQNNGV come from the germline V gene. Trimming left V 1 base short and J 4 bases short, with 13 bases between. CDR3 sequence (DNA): TGTGCCAGCAGCTTAGCTGCAGGCTTTTCCACTGAAGCTTTCTTT. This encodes CASSLAAGFSTEAFF.

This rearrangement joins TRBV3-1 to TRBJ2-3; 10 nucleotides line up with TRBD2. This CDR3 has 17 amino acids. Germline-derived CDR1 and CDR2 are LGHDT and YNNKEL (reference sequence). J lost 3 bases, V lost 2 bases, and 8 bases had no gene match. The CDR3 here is CASSQLLAGVSTDTQYF. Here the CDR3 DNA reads TGTGCCAGCAGCCAATTGCTAGCGGGAGTATCTACAGATACGCAGTATTTT.

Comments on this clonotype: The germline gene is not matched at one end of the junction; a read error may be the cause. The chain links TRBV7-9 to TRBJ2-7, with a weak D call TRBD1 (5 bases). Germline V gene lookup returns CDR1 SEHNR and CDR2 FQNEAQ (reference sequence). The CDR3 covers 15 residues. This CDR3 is CASSLVGRYTYEQCF. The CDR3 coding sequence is TGTGCCAGCAGCTTAGTGGGGCGGTACACCTACGAGCAGTGCTTC.

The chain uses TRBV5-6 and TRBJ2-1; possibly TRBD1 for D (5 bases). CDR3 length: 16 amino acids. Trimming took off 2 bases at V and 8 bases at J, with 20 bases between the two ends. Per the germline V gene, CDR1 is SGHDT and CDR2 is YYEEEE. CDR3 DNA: TGTGCCAGCAGCTTAGGGGTTAAGGGATCCTGGGATGAGCAGTTCTTC. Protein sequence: CASSLGVKGSWDEQFF.

CDR3 sequence: CASSPGLAGGPGEQFF. Here the CDR3 DNA reads TGCGCCAGCAGTCCGGGACTAGCGGGAGGGCCGGGTGAGCAGTTCTTC. The V gene is TRBV10-1, the J gene TRBJ2-1; 16 nucleotides agree with TRBD2. This CDR3 region has 16 residues. V lost 5 bases, J lost 9 bases, and 7 bases stayed unmatched. Germline V lookup: CDR1 WNHNN, CDR2 SYGVQD (reference sequence).

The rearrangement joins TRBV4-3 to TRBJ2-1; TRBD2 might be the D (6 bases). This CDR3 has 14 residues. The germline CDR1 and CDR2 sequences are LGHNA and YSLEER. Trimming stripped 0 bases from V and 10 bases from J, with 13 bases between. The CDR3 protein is CASSQDQWEAEQFF. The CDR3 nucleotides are TGCGCCAGCAGCCAAGATCAGTGGGAGGCCGAGCAGTTCTTC.

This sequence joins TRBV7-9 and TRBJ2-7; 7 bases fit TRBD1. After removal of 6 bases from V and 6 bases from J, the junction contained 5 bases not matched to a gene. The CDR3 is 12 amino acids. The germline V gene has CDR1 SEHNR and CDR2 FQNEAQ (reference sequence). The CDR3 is CASSPDRVEQYF. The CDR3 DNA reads TGTGCCAGCAGTCCAGACAGGGTCGAGCAGTACTTC.